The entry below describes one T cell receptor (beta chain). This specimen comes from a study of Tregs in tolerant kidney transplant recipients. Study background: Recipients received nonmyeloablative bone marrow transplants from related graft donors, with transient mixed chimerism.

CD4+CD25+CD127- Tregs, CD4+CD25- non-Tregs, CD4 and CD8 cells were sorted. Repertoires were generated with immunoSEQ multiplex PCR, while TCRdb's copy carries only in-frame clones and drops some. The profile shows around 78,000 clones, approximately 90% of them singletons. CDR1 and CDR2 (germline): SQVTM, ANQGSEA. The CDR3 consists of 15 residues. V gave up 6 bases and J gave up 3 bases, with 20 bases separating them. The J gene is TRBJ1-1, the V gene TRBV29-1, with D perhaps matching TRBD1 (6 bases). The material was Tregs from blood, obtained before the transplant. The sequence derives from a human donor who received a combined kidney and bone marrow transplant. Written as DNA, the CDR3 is TGCAGCGTCTTGGACAGCCGTTGGTTGGACACTGAAGCTTTCTTT. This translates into CSVLDSRWLDTEAFF.